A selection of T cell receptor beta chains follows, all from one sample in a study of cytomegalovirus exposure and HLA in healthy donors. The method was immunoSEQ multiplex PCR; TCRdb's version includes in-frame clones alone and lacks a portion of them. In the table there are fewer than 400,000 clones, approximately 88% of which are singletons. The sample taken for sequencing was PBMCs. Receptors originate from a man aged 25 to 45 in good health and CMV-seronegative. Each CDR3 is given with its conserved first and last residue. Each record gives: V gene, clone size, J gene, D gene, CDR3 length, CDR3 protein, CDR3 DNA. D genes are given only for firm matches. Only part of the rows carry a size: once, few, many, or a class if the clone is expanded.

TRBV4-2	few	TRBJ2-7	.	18	CASSQEGTGKRFAYEQYF	TGTGCCAGCAGCCAAGAGGGTACCGGGAAGAGGTTCGCCTACGAGCAGTACTTC
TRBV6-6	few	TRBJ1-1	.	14	CASSYPSGELEAFF	TGTGCCAGCAGTTACCCTTCCGGTGAGCTTGAAGCTTTCTTT
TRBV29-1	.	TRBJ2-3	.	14	CSVEIWARTDTQYF	TGCAGCGTTGAAATTTGGGCACGTACAGATACGCAGTATTTT
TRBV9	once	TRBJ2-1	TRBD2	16	CASSVFVAGGNNEQFF	TGTGCCAGCAGCGTATTTGTAGCGGGGGGTAATAATGAGCAGTTCTTC
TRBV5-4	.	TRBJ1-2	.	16	CASSLFTGQANYGYTF	TGTGCCAGCAGCTTGTTCACAGGCCAAGCTAACTATGGCTACACCTTC
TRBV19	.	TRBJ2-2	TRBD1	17	CASSHSRGPTNTGELFF	TGTGCCAGTAGCCATTCCAGGGGGCCAACGAACACCGGGGAGCTGTTTTTT
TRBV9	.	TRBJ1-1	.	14	CASSVGRVSTEAFF	TGTGCCAGCAGCGTAGGCAGGGTTAGCACTGAAGCTTTCTTT
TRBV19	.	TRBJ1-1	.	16	CASSLGKGQGSTEAFF	TGTGCCAGTAGTCTCGGGAAGGGCCAAGGGAGCACTGAAGCTTTCTTT
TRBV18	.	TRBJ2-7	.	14	CASSPSAGSYEQYF	TGTGCCAGCTCACCCTCTGCAGGGTCCTACGAGCAGTACTTC
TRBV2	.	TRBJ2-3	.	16	CASSQMTQSSTDTQYF	TGTGCCAGCAGTCAGATGACACAGTCTAGCACAGATACGCAGTATTTT
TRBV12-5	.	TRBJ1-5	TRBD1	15	CASGTDRNSNQPQHF	TGTGCTAGTGGTACGGACAGGAATAGCAATCAGCCCCAGCATTTT
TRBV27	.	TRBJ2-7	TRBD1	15	CASRTLGQGEYEQYF	TGTGCCAGCAGGACCCTCGGACAGGGGGAATACGAGCAGTACTTC
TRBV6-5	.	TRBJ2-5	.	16	CASSYLGGLGQETQYF	TGTGCCAGCAGTTACCTCGGGGGGCTGGGGCAAGAGACCCAGTACTTC
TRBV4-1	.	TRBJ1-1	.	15	CASSHPGEGDTEAFF	TGCGCCAGCAGCCACCCCGGGGAGGGGGACACTGAAGCTTTCTTT
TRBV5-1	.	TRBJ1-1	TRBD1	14	CASSLAPGQVEAFF	TGCGCCAGCAGCTTGGCCCCGGGACAGGTCGAAGCTTTCTTT
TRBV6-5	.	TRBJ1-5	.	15	CASSSRQDVNQPQHF	TGTGCCAGCAGTTCGAGACAGGACGTAAATCAGCCCCAGCATTTT
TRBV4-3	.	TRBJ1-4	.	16	CASSQDGHRVGEKLFF	TGCGCCAGCAGCCAAGATGGTCACAGGGTGGGAGAAAAACTGTTTTTT
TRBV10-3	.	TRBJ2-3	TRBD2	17	CAISESRTSGATDTQYF	TGTGCCATCAGTGAGTCAAGGACTAGCGGGGCGACAGATACGCAGTATTTT
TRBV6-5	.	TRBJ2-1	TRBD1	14	CASSYETGGNEQFF	TGTGCCAGCAGTTACGAGACAGGGGGTAATGAGCAGTTCTTC
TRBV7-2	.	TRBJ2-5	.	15	CASSPRYDGPGTQYF	TGTGCCAGCAGCCCCAGATACGACGGCCCGGGGACCCAGTACTTC
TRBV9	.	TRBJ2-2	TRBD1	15	CASSSTGDATGELFF	TGTGCCAGCAGCTCGACAGGGGACGCCACCGGGGAGCTGTTTTTT
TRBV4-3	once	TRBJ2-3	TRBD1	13	CASSQDRFDTQYF	TGCGCCAGCAGCCAGGACAGGTTCGATACGCAGTATTTT
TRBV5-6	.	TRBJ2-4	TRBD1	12	CASSPDRDIQYF	TGTGCCAGCAGCCCGGACAGGGACATTCAGTACTTC
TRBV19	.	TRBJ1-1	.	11	CASSSRTEAFF	TGTGCCAGTAGTTCCAGGACTGAAGCTTTCTTT
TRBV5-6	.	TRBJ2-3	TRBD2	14	CASSPSGGADTQYF	TGTGCCAGCAGCCCGAGCGGGGGGGCAGATACGCAGTATTTT
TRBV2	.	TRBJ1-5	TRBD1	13	CASSTGGSQPQHF	TGTGCCAGCAGTACAGGGGGAAGTCAGCCCCAGCATTTT
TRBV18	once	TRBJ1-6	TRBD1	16	CASSMTKQGSGSPLHF	TGTGCCAGCTCAATGACGAAACAGGGGAGCGGTTCACCCCTCCACTTT
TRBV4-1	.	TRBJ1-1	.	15	CASSQDSRADPEAFF	TGCGCCAGCAGCCAAGATAGCAGGGCAGACCCTGAAGCTTTCTTT
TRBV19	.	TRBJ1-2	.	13	CASSYSLRYGYTF	TGTGCCAGTAGTTACAGTCTCCGCTATGGCTACACCTTC
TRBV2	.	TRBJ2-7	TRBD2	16	CASPSMGGSQIFEQYF	TGTGCCAGCCCATCAATGGGCGGGAGTCAAATTTTTGAGCAGTACTTC
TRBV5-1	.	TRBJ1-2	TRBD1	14	CASSLEAQGAGYTF	TGCGCCAGCAGCTTGGAGGCCCAGGGGGCCGGCTACACCTTC
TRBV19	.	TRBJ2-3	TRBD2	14	CASRPSGGVGTQYF	TGTGCCAGCAGACCTAGCGGGGGGGTGGGTACGCAGTATTTT
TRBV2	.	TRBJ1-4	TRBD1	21	CASSEEWATGGNSFPNEKLFF	TGTGCCAGCAGTGAAGAGTGGGCAACAGGGGGCAATTCGTTTCCTAATGAAAAACTGTTTTTT
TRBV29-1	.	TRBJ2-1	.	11	CSVETEAAQFF	TGCAGCGTTGAGACTGAGGCCGCGCAGTTCTTC
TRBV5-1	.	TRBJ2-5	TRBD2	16	CASSLLSGGPQETQYF	TGCGCCAGCAGCTTACTTTCGGGGGGACCTCAAGAGACCCAGTACTTC
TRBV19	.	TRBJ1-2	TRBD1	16	CASSPRAGTGTYGYTF	TGTGCCAGTAGTCCGAGGGCTGGGACAGGAACTTATGGCTACACCTTC
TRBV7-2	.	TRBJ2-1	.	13	CASSLWRDNEQFF	TGTGCCAGCAGCTTATGGCGGGACAATGAGCAGTTCTTC
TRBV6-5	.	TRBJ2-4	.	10	CASSLQGLYF	TGTGCCAGCAGCCTTCAGGGTCTGTACTTC
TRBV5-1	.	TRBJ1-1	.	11	CASTGNTEAFF	TGCGCCAGCACCGGGAACACTGAAGCTTTCTTT
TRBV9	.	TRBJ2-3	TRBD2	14	CASALGLPGDTQYF	TGTGCCAGCGCATTGGGACTACCGGGAGATACGCAGTATTTT
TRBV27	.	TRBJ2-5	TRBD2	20	CASSLRKSTGTSLEGETQYF	TGTGCCAGCAGTTTACGCAAATCAACCGGGACTAGCCTGGAGGGAGAGACCCAGTACTTC
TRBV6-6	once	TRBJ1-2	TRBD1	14	CASSTDRGPYGYTF	TGTGCCAGCAGTACGGACAGGGGGCCCTATGGCTACACCTTC
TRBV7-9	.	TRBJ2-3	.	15	CASSLASINTDTQYF	TGTGCCAGCAGCTTAGCGTCTATTAACACAGATACGCAGTATTTT
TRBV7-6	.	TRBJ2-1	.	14	CASSLSGPGVEQFF	TGTGCCAGCAGCTTATCTGGGCCGGGAGTTGAGCAGTTCTTC
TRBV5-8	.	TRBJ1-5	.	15	CASSGRTIGNQPQHF	TGTGCCAGCAGCGGACGGACAATAGGCAATCAGCCCCAGCATTTT